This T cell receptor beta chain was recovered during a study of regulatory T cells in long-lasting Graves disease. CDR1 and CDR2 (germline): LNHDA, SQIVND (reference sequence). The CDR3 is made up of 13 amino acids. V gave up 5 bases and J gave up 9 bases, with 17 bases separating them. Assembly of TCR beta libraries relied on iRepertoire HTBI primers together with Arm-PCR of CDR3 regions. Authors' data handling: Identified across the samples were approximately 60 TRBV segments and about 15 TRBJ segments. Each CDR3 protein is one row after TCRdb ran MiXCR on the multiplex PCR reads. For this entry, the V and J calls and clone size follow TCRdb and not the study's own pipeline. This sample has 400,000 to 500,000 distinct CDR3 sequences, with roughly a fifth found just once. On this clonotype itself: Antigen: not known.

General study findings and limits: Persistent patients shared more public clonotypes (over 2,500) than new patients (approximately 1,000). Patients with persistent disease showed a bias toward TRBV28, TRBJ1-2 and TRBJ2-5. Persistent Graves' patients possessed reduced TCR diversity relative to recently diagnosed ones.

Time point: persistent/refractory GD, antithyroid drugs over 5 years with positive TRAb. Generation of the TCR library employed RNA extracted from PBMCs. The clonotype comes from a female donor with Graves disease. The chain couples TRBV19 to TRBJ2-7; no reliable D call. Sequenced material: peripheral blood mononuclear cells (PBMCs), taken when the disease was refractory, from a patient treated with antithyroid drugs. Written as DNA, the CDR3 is TGTGCCAGTAGTTTTAAGGGATTACGAGTGCAGTACTTC. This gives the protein CASSFKGLRVQYF.